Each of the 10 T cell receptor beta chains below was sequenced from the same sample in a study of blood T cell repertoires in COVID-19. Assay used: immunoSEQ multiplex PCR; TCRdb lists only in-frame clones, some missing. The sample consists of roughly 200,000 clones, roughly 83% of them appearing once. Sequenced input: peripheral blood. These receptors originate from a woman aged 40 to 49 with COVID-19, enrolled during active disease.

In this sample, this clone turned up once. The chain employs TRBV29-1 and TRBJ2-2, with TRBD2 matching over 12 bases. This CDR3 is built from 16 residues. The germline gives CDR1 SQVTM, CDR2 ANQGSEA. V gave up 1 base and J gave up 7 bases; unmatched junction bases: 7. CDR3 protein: CSVEGLAGGRGGELFF. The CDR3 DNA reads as TGCAGCGTTGAAGGGCTAGCGGGAGGGCGAGGCGGGGAGCTGTTTTTT.

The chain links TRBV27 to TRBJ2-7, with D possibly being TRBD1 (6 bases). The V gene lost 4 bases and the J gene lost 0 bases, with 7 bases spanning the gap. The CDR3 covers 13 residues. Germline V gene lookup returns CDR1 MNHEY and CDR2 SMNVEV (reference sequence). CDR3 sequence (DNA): TGTGCCAGCAGTTGGACAGTCTCCTACGAGCAGTACTTC. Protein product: CASSWTVSYEQYF.

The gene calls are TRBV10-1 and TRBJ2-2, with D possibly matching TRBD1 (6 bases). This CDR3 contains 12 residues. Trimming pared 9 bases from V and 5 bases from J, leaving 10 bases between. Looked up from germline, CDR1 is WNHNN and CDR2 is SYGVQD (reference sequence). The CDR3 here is CASSRGTGELFF. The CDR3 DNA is TGCGCCAGTTCGAGGGGGACCGGGGAGCTGTTTTTT.

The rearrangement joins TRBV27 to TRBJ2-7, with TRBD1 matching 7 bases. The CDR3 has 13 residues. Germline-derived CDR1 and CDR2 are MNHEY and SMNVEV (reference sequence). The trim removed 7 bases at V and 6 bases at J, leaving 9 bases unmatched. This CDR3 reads CASTPTGWGEQYF. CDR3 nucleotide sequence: TGTGCCAGCACCCCGACAGGGTGGGGCGAGCAGTACTTC.

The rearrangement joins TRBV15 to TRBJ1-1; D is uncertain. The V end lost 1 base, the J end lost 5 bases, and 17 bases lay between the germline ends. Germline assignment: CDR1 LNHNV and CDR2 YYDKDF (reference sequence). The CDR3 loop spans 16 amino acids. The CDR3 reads CATSRGKNPSGTEAFF. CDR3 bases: TGTGCCACCAGCAGAGGGAAAAACCCCTCGGGGACTGAAGCTTTCTTT. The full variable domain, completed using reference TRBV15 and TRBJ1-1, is DAMVIQNPRYQVTQFGKPVTLSCSQTLNHNVMYWYQQKSSQAPKLLFHYYDKDFNNEADTPDNFQSRRPNTSFCFLDIRSPGLGDTAMYLCATSRGKNPSGTEAFFGQGTRLTVV.

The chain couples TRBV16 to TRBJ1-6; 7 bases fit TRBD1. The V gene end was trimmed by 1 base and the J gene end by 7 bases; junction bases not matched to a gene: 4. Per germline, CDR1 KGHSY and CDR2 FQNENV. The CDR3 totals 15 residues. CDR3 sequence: CASSQLEGANSPLHF. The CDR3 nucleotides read TGTGCCAGCAGCCAATTGGAGGGGGCGAATTCACCCCTCCACTTT. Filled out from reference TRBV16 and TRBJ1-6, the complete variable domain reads GEEVAQTPKHLVRGEGQKAKLYCAPIKGHSYVFWYQQVLKNEFKFLISFQNENVFDETGMPKERFSAKCLPNSPCSLEIQATKLEDSAVYFCASSQLEGANSPLHFGNGTRLTVT.

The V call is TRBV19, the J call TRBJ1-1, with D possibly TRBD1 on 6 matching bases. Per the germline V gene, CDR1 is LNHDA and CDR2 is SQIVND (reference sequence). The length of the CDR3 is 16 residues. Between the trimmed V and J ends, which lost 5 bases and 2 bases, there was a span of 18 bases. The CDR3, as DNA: TGTGCCAGTAGTGCTCCGGGACAAAGAGGAAACACTGAAGCTTTCTTT. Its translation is CASSAPGQRGNTEAFF. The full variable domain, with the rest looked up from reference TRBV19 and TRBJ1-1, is DGGITQSPKYLFRKEGQNVTLSCEQNLNHDAMYWYRQDPGQGLRLIYYSQIVNDFQKGDIAEGYSVSREKKESFPLTVTSAQKNPTAFYLCASSAPGQRGNTEAFFGQGTRLTVV.

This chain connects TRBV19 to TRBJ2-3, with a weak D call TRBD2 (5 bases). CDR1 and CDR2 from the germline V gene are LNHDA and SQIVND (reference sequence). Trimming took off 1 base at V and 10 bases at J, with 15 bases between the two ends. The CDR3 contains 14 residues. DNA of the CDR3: TGTGCCAGTAGTATAGTTTCGACTACATCACCGCAGTATTTT. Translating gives CASSIVSTTSPQYF.

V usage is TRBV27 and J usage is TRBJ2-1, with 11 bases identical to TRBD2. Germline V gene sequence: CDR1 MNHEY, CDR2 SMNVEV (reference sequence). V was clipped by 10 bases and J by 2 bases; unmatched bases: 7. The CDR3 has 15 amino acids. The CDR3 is CATGTSGPPYNEQFF. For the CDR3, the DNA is TGTGCCACCGGGACTAGCGGACCACCCTACAATGAGCAGTTCTTC.

The CDR3 nucleotides are TGCGCCAGCAGCTTGGGGGAAGGGGGATGGGACACTGAAGCTTTCTTT. It yields the protein CASSLGEGGWDTEAFF. The chain recombines TRBV5-1 with TRBJ1-1, with TRBD1 as a possible D gene (6 bases). In germline, CDR1 is SGHRS, CDR2 YFSETQ. The CDR3 totals 16 residues. V was cut by 0 bases and J by 3 bases, with 15 bases left in between.